The present entry profiles one T cell receptor beta chain with its context. Its antigen is not known. This specimen includes other DNA sequences encoding the same CDR3. This sample is drawn from a study of T cell responses to AZD1222 COVID-19 vaccine. The wider study: Second-dose timings of about 4 or about 12 weeks were pooled.

Method: immunoSEQ multiplex PCR; TCRdb's copy keeps in-frame clones and lacks some. This sample carries about 120,000 clones, roughly 90% of them seen once, and the ten largest clones take less than 4.5%. Trimming removed 3 bases from V and 1 base from J, with 10 bases in between. This CDR3 comprises 15 residues. Germline CDR1 MNHNS, CDR2 SASEGT. Points from the study as a whole: Nearly half of spike-specific TCRs reportedly target unmutated variant regions. White British donors predominated, females outnumbered males, and clonal diversity was possibly underestimated. Spike-specific TCR breadth and depth both grew after two AZD1222 doses.

This clonotype was sampled from an adult in good health. This chain joins TRBV6-1 and TRBJ1-5, with D unresolved. The sample consisted of peripheral blood, taken on day 0 of AZD1222 vaccination. The CDR3 DNA reads TGTGCCAGCAGTGAGGAAGGTCTCAGCAATCAGCCCCAGCATTTT. Translating it yields CASSEEGLSNQPQHF.